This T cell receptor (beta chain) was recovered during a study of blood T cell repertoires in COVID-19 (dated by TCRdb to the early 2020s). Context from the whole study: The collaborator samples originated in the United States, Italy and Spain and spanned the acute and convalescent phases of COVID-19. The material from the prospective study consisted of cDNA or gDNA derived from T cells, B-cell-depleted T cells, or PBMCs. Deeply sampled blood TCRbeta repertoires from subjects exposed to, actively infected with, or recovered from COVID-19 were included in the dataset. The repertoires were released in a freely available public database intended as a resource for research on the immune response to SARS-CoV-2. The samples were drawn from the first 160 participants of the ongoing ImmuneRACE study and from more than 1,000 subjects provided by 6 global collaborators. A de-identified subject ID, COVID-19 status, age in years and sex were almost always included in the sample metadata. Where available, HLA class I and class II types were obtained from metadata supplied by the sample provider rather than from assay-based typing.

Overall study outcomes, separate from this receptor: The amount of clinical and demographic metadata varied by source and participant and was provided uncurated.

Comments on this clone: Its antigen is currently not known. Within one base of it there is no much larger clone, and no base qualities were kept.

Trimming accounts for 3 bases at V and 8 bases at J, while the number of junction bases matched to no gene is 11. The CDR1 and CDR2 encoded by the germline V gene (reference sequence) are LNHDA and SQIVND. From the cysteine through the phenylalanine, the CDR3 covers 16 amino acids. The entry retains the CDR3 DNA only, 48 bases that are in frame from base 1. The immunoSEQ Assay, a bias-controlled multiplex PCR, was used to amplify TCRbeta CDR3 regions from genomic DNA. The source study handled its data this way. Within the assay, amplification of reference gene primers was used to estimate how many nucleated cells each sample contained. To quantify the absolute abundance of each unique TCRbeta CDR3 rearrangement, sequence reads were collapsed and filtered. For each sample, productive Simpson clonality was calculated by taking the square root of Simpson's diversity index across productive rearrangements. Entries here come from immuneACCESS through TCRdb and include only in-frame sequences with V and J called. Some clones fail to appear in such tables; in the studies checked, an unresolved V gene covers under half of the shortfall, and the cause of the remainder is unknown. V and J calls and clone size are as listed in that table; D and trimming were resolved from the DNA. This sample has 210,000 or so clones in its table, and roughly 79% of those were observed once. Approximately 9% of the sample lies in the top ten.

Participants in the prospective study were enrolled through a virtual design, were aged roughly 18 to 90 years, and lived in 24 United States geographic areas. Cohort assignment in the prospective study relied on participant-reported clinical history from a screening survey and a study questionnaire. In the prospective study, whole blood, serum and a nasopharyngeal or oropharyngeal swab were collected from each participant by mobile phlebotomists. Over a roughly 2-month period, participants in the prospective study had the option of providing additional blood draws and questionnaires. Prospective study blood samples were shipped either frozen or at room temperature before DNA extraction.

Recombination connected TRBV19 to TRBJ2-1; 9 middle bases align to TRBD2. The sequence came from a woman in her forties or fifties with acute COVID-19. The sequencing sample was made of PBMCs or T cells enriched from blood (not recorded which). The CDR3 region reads CASSIRTSAYEDEQFF. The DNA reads TGTGCCAGTAGTATCCGGACTAGCGCTTACGAGGATGAGCAGTTCTTC.